This TCR beta chain was sequenced in a study of beta chain features in type 1 diabetes. Overall study context: Researchers looked at 107,917,701 sorted cells across all samples.

V shed 5 bases and J 2 bases; nucleotides not matched to a gene: 10. Germline lookup yields CDR1 SGDLS and CDR2 YYNGEE. This CDR3 has 16 amino acids. Study-wide results and limits: At VDJ recombination sites, type 1 diabetes patients had fewer insertions and more deleted nucleotides. Shortening that was moderate but significant affected the TCRB CDR3s of Type 1 diabetes patients in all four CD4+ subsets. A closer apparent resemblance between naive, central memory and Treg TCRB repertoires was seen in patients than in healthy donors.

For this clone: What it recognizes is unknown.

cDNA synthesis used the whole RNA isolate, giving expressed TCRB sequences. Data came from immunoSEQ multiplex PCR; TCRdb stores just in-frame clones and leaves some out. This table has roughly 14,000 clones, roughly 67% appearing once. This chain joins TRBV9 and TRBJ2-5; 9 positions agree with TRBD1. The sequenced sample consisted of stem cell memory CD4+ T cells from blood. This clonotype was sampled from a young woman with type 1 diabetes. The CDR3, as DNA: TGTGCCAGCAGTCTATGGGGGGACAGGGCTCAAGAGACCCAGTACTTC. Its protein is CASSLWGDRAQETQYF.